What follows are 8 T cell receptor beta chains derived from one specimen sequenced in a study of post-analysis software for immune sequencing data. Overall study results and limits: About 5 TRBV segments (TRBV5-6, TRBV5-1 and TRBV20-1 among them) occurred more frequently in patients than in controls.

Antigen specificity for these receptors is unknown. Unique molecular identifiers were present in the TCR beta cDNA libraries. TCRdb re-analysed the PCR reads in MiXCR, keeping a single row per CDR3 protein. The sample has some 890,000 distinct CDR3 sequences, about 50% seen once. The sequenced material came from blood. The receptors were sampled from a girl aged 10 to 17 with multiple sclerosis.

Details on this clonotype: The conserved final phenylalanine or tryptophan is absent from the CDR3, which likely points to a read error. The V and J genes are TRBV10-3 and TRBJ1-1, with 9 bases lining up with TRBD1. The CDR3 covers 17 residues. The J segment lost 6 bases and the V segment lost 5 bases, leaving 16 bases of the junction unmatched. Germline CDR1 and CDR2: ENHRY and SYGVKD. CDR3 nucleotides: TGTGCCATCAGTACCCTTCGGGGACAGGGAAGAGGGGCTGAAGCTTTCTCT. Amino acid sequence: CAISTLRGQGRGAEAFS.

This chain joins TRBV29-1 and TRBJ2-7; TRBD1 agrees at 8 bases. Germline V CDR1 and CDR2: SQVTM, ANQGSEA. This CDR3 region has 15 residues. V shed 6 bases, J shed 1 base, and the junction held 11 bases outside the gene matches. CDR3 in amino acids: CSVETPGTGSYEQYF. The CDR3, as DNA: TGCAGCGTCGAAACGCCTGGGACAGGATCCTACGAGCAGTACTTC.

V and J are TRBV20-1 and TRBJ2-1, with D possibly matching TRBD2 (6 bases). The CDR3 runs to 14 residues. V was cut by 6 bases and J by 2 bases, with 14 bases left in between. Germline V gives CDR1 DFQATT, CDR2 SNEGSKA (reference sequence). The CDR3 DNA reads as TGCAGTGCCACTAAGGGCGGGACCTACAATGAGCAGTTCTTC. This gives the protein CSATKGGTYNEQFF.

In this sample, this clonotype turned up a few times. J is TRBJ1-1 and V is TRBV5-1, with a possible D match to TRBD1 (5 bases). V was shortened by 4 bases and J by 4 bases, with 14 bases between the two germline ends. CDR3 size: 14 residues. Germline V CDR1 and CDR2: SGHRS, YFSETQ. The CDR3 here is CASSPGTSGTEAFF. The CDR3 DNA follows: TGCGCCAGCAGCCCGGGGACCTCCGGCACTGAAGCTTTCTTT.

The chain employs TRBV12-3 or TRBV12-4 and TRBJ1-1, with a possible D match to TRBD1 (5 bases). The germline V and J ends were trimmed by 5 bases and 14 bases, with 27 bases remaining between them. The CDR3 is 15 residues long. The chain's CDR3 is CASSPAGEGNNEQFF. The CDR3, as DNA: TGTGCCAGCAGTCCAGCGGGGGAGGGGAACAATGAGCAGTTCTTT.

The chain is built from TRBV6-5 and TRBJ1-4, with 10 bases fitting TRBD1. Per germline, CDR1 MNHEY and CDR2 SVGAGI. The CDR3 has 14 residues. V trimming: 2 bases; J trimming: 8 bases; junction bases outside the gene matches: 2. The CDR3 is CASSYRGQGEKLFF. The DNA for the CDR3 is TGTGCCAGCAGTTACCGGGGACAGGGGGAAAAACTGTTTTTT.

This rearrangement joins TRBV29-1 to TRBJ2-1; maybe TRBD1 (6 bases). Germline loops: CDR1 SQVTM, CDR2 ANQGSEA. This CDR3 is 14 amino acids long. The V end was cut by 7 bases, the J end by 7 bases, with 20 bases between. Here the CDR3 reads CSAHDRSPFNEQFF. In DNA, the CDR3 is TGCAGCGCACACGACAGGAGTCCGTTTAATGAGCAGTTCTTC.

The chain uses TRBV5-8 and TRBJ2-1; perhaps TRBD1 as D (5 bases). V shed 3 bases and J shed 8 bases, with 9 bases lying between them. The CDR3 runs to 12 residues. Germline CDR1 is SGHTS and CDR2 is YDEGEE. In DNA, the CDR3 is TGTGCCAGCAGCTCAGGGTTTGATGAGCAGTTCTTC. Translating gives CASSSGFDEQFF.